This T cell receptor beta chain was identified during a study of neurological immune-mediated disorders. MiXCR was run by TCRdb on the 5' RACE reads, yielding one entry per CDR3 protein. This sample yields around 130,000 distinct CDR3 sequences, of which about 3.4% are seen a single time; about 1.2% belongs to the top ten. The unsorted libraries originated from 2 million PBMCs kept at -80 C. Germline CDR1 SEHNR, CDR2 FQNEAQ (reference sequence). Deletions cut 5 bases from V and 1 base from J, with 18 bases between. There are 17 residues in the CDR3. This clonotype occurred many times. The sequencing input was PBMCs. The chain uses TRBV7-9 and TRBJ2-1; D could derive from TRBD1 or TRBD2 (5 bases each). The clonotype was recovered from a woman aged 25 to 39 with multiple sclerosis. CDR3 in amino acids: CASSPPEGTESYNEQFF. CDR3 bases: TGTGCCAGCAGCCCCCCCGAGGGGACGGAGTCCTACAATGAGCAGTTCTTC. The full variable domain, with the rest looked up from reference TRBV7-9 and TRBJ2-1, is DTGVSQNPRHKITKRGQNVTFRCDPISEHNRLYWYRQTLGQGPEFLTYFQNEAQLEKSRLLSDRFSAERPKGSFSTLEIQRTEQGDSAMYLCASSPPEGTESYNEQFFGPGTRLTVL.